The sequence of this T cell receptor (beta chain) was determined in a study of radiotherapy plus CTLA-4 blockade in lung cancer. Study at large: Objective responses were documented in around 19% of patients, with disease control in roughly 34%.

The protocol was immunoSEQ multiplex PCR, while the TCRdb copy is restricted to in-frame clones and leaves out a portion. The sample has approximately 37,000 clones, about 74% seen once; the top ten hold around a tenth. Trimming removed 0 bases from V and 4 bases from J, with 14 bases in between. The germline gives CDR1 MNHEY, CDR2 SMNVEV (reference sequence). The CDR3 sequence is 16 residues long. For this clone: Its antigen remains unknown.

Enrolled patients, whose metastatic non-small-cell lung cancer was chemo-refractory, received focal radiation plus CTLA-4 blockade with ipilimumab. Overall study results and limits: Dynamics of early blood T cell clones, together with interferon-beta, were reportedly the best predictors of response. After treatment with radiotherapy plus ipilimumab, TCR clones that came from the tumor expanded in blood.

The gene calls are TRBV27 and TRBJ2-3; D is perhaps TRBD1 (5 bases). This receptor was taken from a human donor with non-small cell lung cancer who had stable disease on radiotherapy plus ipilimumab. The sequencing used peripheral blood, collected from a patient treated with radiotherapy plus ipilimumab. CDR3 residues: CASSLSGQPTPDTQYF. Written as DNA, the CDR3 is TGTGCCAGCAGTTTATCGGGGCAGCCCACGCCAGATACGCAGTATTTT.